Listed below are T cell receptor beta chains from one sample, sequenced in a study of blood T cell repertoires in COVID-19. Some clones are missing from TCRdb's copy, which holds only in-frame ones; the method was immunoSEQ multiplex PCR. Of about 440,000 clones listed, less than 95% were seen once; the top ten hold 0.6%. What was sequenced was PBMCs or T cells enriched from blood (not recorded which). The receptors were sampled from a man aged 18 to 35 who had recovered from COVID-19. Each CDR3 is given with its conserved first and last residue. A D gene is named only where the DNA matches it firmly.

d_call	v_call	cdr3_length	j_call	cdr3_aa	cdr3_nt
-	TRBV5-8	15	TRBJ1-5	CASSLGSRDNQPQHF	TGTGCCAGCAGCTTGGGGTCGCGGGATAATCAGCCCCAGCATTTT
-	TRBV7-7	13	TRBJ2-3	CASSLWGADTQYF	TGTGCCAGCAGCTTATGGGGGGCAGATACGCAGTATTTT
-	TRBV18	15	TRBJ1-3	CASSPGLFSGNTIYF	TGTGCCAGCTCACCGGGACTCTTCTCTGGAAACACCATATATTTT
TRBD1	TRBV6-5	12	TRBJ1-1	CASLGTGTEAFF	TGTGCCAGCCTGGGGACAGGGACTGAAGCTTTCTTT
TRBD2	TRBV24-1	17	TRBJ2-3	CATSDLTLAGSADTQYF	TGTGCCACCAGTGATTTGACACTAGCGGGATCGGCAGATACGCAGTATTTT
-	TRBV18	14	TRBJ1-1	CASSPLALNTEAFF	TGTGCCAGCTCACCTCTGGCTCTGAACACTGAAGCTTTCTTT
TRBD1	TRBV5-6	16	TRBJ1-5	CASSHWGYRGPQPQHF	TGTGCCAGCAGCCATTGGGGGTACAGGGGGCCCCAGCCCCAGCATTTT
-	TRBV28	14	TRBJ1-3	CASSSPTLGNTIYF	TGTGCCAGCAGTTCCCCGACACTTGGAAACACCATATATTTT
TRBD2	TRBV6-6	15	TRBJ2-1	CATTSSSGSYNEQFF	TGTGCCACCACCTCGTCTAGCGGCTCCTACAATGAGCAGTTCTTC
-	TRBV7-3	14	TRBJ1-1	CASSPSAGVGEAFF	TGTGCCAGCAGCCCCTCGGCGGGGGTAGGTGAAGCTTTCTTT
-	TRBV27	14	TRBJ1-1	CASSLVRVGAEAFF	TGTGCCAGCAGTTTAGTCAGGGTTGGCGCTGAAGCTTTCTTT
TRBD1	TRBV6-6	15	TRBJ1-1	CASTGRTGGNTEAFF	TGTGCCAGCACAGGCCGGACAGGGGGGAACACTGAAGCTTTCTTT
-	TRBV21-1	16	TRBJ2-1	CASSARREGSYNEQFF	TGTGCCAGCAGTGCACGGCGGGAGGGCTCCTACAATGAGCAGTTCTTC
TRBD2	TRBV15	17	TRBJ2-2	CATSRDRTSGGSGELFF	TGTGCCACCAGCAGAGATCGGACTAGCGGGGGGTCCGGGGAGCTGTTTTTT